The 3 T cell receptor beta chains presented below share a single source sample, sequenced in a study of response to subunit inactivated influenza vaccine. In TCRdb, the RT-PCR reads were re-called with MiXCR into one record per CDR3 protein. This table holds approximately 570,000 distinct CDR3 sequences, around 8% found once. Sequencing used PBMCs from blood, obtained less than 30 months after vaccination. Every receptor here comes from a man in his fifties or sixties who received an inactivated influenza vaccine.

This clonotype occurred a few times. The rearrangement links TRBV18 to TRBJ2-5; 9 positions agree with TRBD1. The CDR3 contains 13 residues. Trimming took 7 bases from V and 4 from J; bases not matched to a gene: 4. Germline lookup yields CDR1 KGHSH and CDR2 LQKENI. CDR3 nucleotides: TGTGCCAGCTACCGGGACAGGGCAGAGACCCAGTACTTC. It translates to CASYRDRAETQYF.

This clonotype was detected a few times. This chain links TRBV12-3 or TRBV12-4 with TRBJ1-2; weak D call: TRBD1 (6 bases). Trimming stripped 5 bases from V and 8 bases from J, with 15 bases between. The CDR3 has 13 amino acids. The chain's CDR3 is CASSLPGEEGYTF. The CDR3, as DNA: TGTGCCAGCAGTCTCCCAGGGGAAGAGGGCTACACCTTC.

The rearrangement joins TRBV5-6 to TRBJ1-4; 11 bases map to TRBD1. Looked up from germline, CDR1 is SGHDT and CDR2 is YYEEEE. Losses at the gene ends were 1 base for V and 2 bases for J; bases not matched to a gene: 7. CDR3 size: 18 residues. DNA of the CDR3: TGTGCCAGCAGCTTGTATCTGGGACAGGGGGGGACTAATGAAAAACTGTTTTTT. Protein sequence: CASSLYLGQGGTNEKLFF.